This entry describes one T cell receptor (beta chain). Base-call qualities are not available, and no considerably larger clone is one nucleotide away. The data belong to a study of T cells during gluten challenge in celiac disease (dated by TCRdb to about 2017). In the study overall: Paired single-cell TCR sequencing was performed for several challenge participants showing a significant rise in HLA-DQ:gluten tetramer-binding T cells. Blood was collected at baseline, day 6 and day 14 of the challenge, whereas duodenal biopsies were collected at baseline and day 14. On the Illumina MiSeq, single-cell libraries were sequenced as paired-end 250 bp and bulk libraries as paired-end 300 bp.

The library was generated by single-cell sequencing. The reads were generated on an Illumina MiSeq. Paired single-cell TCR-alpha and TCR-beta sequences were amplified by three nested PCRs with multiplexed primers covering all TRA and TRB V genes. As for the original processing: Selected pRESTO steps were used to preprocess the reads, and IMGT/HighV-QUEST was used to assign V, D, J genes and CDR3 junctions. A single cell was kept only if the cell was a valid singleton with no more than three chains, each backed by 100 or more reads. Clonotypes were defined as identical paired TCR-alpha/beta nucleotide sequences, and negligible cross-contamination was indicated by cross-patient sharing of only 0.2%. Repertoire diversity was estimated with an undersampling-corrected Shannon index in samples with more than 20 cells. TCRdb passed the public sequencing reads through fastp at Q25 and MiXCR, retaining productive beta sequences. For every CDR3 protein sequence, its rows merge into one entry that carries the most common genes and DNA. The V and J calls were determined by TCRdb, not by the authors. In this sample the table shows hundreds of distinct CDR3 sequences, about two fifths of which occur a single time. The ten top clones hold approximately 60% of the sample.

In blood, tetramer-binding CD4+ effector-memory gut-homing T cells were gated as CD3+, CD45RA-, CD62L- and integrin beta7+, with lineage markers excluded. Treated celiac disease patients on a gluten-free diet underwent a 14-day oral dietary gluten challenge to study recall of gluten-specific T cells. Sorting was done on an Aria II cell sorter as single cells, plus in bulk whenever tetramer-positive cells were relatively numerous. Peripheral blood mononuclear cells were isolated by Ficoll density gradient centrifugation and cryopreserved before staining. Thawed cells were stained with a pool of PE-conjugated HLA-DQ:gluten tetramers presenting immunodominant gluten epitopes before sorting of tetramer-binding CD4+ T cells. After HLA-DQ:gluten tetramer staining, the blood samples went through tetramer-based enrichment. Measured from the cysteine to the phenylalanine, the CDR3 is 14 residues long. The read is trimmed to its CDR3 DNA, 42 bases read in frame from base 1. V and J lose 7 bases and 0 bases, and a span of 12 bases separates them. Via the germline V gene (reference sequence), CDR1 is MNHEY and CDR2 SMNVEV.

The paper as a whole reports these results and caveats: Circulating gluten-specific T cells peaked on day 6, and the day-6 repertoire appeared to consist largely of expanded preexisting memory clonotypes. Clonal expansion rose on day 6, as shown by reduced sample-corrected Shannon diversity of circulating gluten-specific T cells. Across the 7 patients, roughly 11-44% of single-cell TCR-alpha/beta clonotypes seen at the latest time point had also been present at baseline, compared with about 51-56% in the bulk data.

The TCR was taken from a female donor with celiac disease. The sample in question was gluten-specific CD4+ T cells sorted from blood using tetramers, obtained at baseline or on day 6, 14 or 28 of gluten challenge (not recorded which). Recombination connected TRBV27 to TRBJ1-1; confidence is insufficient to name the D gene. At the DNA level, the sequence is TGTGCCAGCACTTCCCCCACGTTGAACACTGAAGCTTTCTTT. This is translated as CASTSPTLNTEAFF.